The sequence of this T cell receptor beta chain was determined in a study of cytomegalovirus exposure and HLA in healthy donors. The method was immunoSEQ multiplex PCR; TCRdb's version includes in-frame clones alone and lacks a portion of them. The sample consists of 220,000 or so clones, around four fifths of them appearing once. CDR3 length: 15 amino acids. Per germline, CDR1 LNHDA and CDR2 SQIVND (reference sequence). V lost 5 bases, J lost 8 bases, and 13 bases stayed unmatched. The donors were part of the validation cohort, which consisted of roughly 120 subjects and was separate from the first cohort of about 670 subjects. Overall study results and limits: The tendency of first-cohort TCR clusters to co-occur in the 120 validation repertoires was identified by a subsequent analysis. The study listed 164 cytomegalovirus-associated TCR beta chains. As was reported, the classifier diagnosed cytomegalovirus status with high specificity and sensitivity.

Worth noting for this clone: The antigen is unknown.

The material sequenced was PBMCs. This chain links TRBV19 with TRBJ1-2, with 8 bases matching TRBD1. The TCR sequence derives from a woman between 18 and 29 years old in good health and CMV-seronegative. CDR3 nucleotide sequence: TGTGCCAGTAGTCCTGGACAGGGCCCGGCGGGGGGCTACACCTTC. This encodes CASSPGQGPAGGYTF.